The rows below give T cell receptor beta chains drawn from one sample of a study of beta chain features in type 1 diabetes. TCRdb's copy holds only in-frame clones and misses some; the assay was immunoSEQ multiplex PCR. The table records around 250,000 clones, less than 30% of them present only once. Sample: naive CD4+ T cells from blood. The receptor set was obtained from a woman aged 25-40 years with type 1 diabetes. Each CDR3 is given with its conserved first and last residue. D genes are given only for firm matches. Not every row has a clone size; where given, it reads once, few, many or a size class.

>TRBJ2-1|few|TRBV5-1|TRBD1
CASSSGQGYNEQFF
TGCGCCAGCAGCTCTGGACAGGGTTACAATGAGCAGTTCTTC
>TRBJ1-1|-|TRBV7-9|-
CASNPDVRGTEAFF
TGTGCCAGCAACCCGGACGTCAGGGGCACTGAAGCTTTCTTT
>TRBJ1-4|-|TRBV2|-
CASRQDNEKLFF
TGTGCCAGCAGACAGGATAATGAAAAACTGTTTTTT
>TRBJ2-1|-|TRBV19|-
CASSIDLGTYNEQFF
TGTGCCAGTAGTATAGACCTAGGGACTTACAATGAGCAGTTCTTC
>TRBJ2-7|few|TRBV30|TRBD1
CAWSVSGQRYEQYF
TGTGCCTGGAGTGTATCGGGACAGCGCTACGAGCAGTACTTC
>TRBJ2-5|-|TRBV11-2|-
CASSLASSRMETQYF
TGTGCCAGCAGCTTAGCGTCTAGCAGGATGGAGACCCAGTACTTC
>TRBJ1-2|-|TRBV4-2|TRBD1
CASSQGTGSNYGYTF
TGTGCCAGCAGCCAGGGGACAGGGTCCAACTATGGCTACACCTTC
>TRBJ2-7|few|TRBV5-4|-
CASSLAGAGNYEQYF
TGTGCCAGCAGCTTGGCAGGGGCTGGGAACTACGAGCAGTACTTC
>TRBJ2-5|-|TRBV29-1|TRBD2
CSVGGRLQETQYF
TGCAGCGTTGGCGGGAGGCTCCAAGAGACCCAGTACTTC
>TRBJ2-1|-|TRBV18|-
CASSPPVLANEQFF
TGTGCCAGCTCACCACCGGTTCTAGCGAATGAGCAGTTCTTC
>TRBJ1-1|-|TRBV29-1|-
CSVQQTGNTEAFF
TGCAGCGTTCAGCAAACGGGAAACACTGAAGCTTTCTTT